This T cell receptor beta chain was retrieved from a study of T-cell memory formation after mild COVID-19. Overall study: Largely, TCR clusters stayed within a single donor. Study-wide findings and caveats: Contracting clones from day 15 to 85 had balanced CD4/CD8; later expanders favoured CD4+.

The germline V and J ends were trimmed by 2 bases and 0 bases, with 26 bases remaining between them. The CDR3 is made up of 21 amino acids. Germline V gene lookup returns CDR1 SGHVS and CDR2 FQNEAQ. About this clonotype itself: What it binds is unknown.

5'RACE with constant-segment primers built TCRalpha and TCRbeta cDNA libraries with UMIs. MiXCR, run by TCRdb on the 5' RACE reads, gives a single entry per CDR3 protein. The sample contains 120,000 to 150,000 distinct CDR3 sequences, roughly 6.2% of which appear only once. The clonotype originates from an adult woman who had mild COVID-19 (a few samples of this study predate the infection). Cell type and time point are not known. The specimen was PBMCs or a T cell subset sorted from them (not recorded which). This sequence joins TRBV7-8 and TRBJ2-4; tentatively, D is TRBD1 (6 bases). The CDR3 bases are TGTGCCAGCAGCTTAAGGGCAGGGGCCATCACCCTAAGGGAAGCCAAAAACATTCAGTACTTC. Translating it yields CASSLRAGAITLREAKNIQYF.